This record looks at one TCR beta chain sequence and its context. These data belong to a study of blood T cell repertoires in COVID-19. Study as a whole: T cells, B-cell-depleted T cells, or PBMCs supplied cDNA or gDNA.

Clones were read by immunoSEQ multiplex PCR, and TCRdb kept only the in-frame ones, dropping some. The repertoire holds around 42,000 clones, about 85% seen once, with 9.5% to 15% in the top ten. The ends lost 0 bases at V and 6 bases at J; junction bases unmatched: 6. The V gene's germline CDR1 is SGHRS and CDR2 YFSETQ. The CDR3 has 16 residues. The rearrangement links TRBV5-1 to TRBJ2-1; 10 bases match TRBD1. The sequencing input was peripheral blood. The receptor was derived from a human donor in a cohort sampled during active COVID-19. CDR3 sequence: CASSLGDRGHRNEQFF. The CDR3 DNA reads TGCGCCAGCAGCTTGGGGGACAGGGGTCACCGCAATGAGCAGTTCTTC.